This TCR beta chain emerged from a study of T-cell reconstitution after alpha-beta-depleted transplantation in children. V lost 0 bases and J 8 bases, leaving 7 bases between the germline ends. This CDR3 is built from 12 residues. A TCRbeta library incorporating unique molecular identifiers was prepared. TCRdb itself ran the PCR reads through MiXCR, one entry per CDR3 protein. In the table there are 100,000 or so distinct CDR3 sequences, roughly 16% of which are singletons. This TCR derives from a male patient between 2 and 9 years old who had a stem cell transplant for acute lymphoblastic leukemia, so the T cells may come from the graft donor. The chain couples TRBV12-3 or TRBV12-4 to TRBJ1-2; no definite D call. Here the sequenced sample was PBMCs, mostly from graft donor cells, taken 180 days after TCRalphabeta/CD19-depleted stem cell transplant. Here the CDR3 DNA reads TGTGCCAGCAGTTTAGCCAAAGTCGGCTACACCTTC. Protein: CASSLAKVGYTF.